Presented here are 10 T cell receptor beta chains from one specimen sequenced in a study of T cell repertoires in cytomegalovirus infection. TCRdb called the reads again in MiXCR, with one record for every CDR3 protein. Of some 600,000 distinct CDR3 sequences in the sample, 20% to 25% were seen once. The specimen sequenced was CD8+ T cells from PBMCs. The receptors were gathered from a human donor in good health (CMV status not recorded). Some clones in this sample may be carry-over from other donors' samples.

This clonotype showed up many times. The CDR3 loop reads CASSRLRSGANVLTF. In nucleotides, the CDR3 is TGCGCCAGCAGCCGCTTACGCTCTGGGGCCAACGTCCTGACTTTC. The rearrangement joins TRBV10-2 to TRBJ2-6; D is unresolved. V was clipped by 6 bases and J by 0 bases, with 9 bases between them. This CDR3 has 15 residues. CDR1 and CDR2 from the germline V gene are WSHSY and SAAADI.

This clonotype has a count of ten or more. The V and J genes are TRBV7-6 and TRBJ2-2; 8 bases are shared with TRBD1. The length of the CDR3 is 13 residues. V lost 5 bases and J lost 7; bases outside the gene matches: 3. Germline V lookup: CDR1 SGHVS, CDR2 FNYEAQ. This chain's CDR3 is CASSQGANGELFF. CDR3 DNA: TGTGCCAGCAGCCAGGGGGCGAACGGGGAGCTGTTTTTT.

The chain couples TRBV6-5 to TRBJ1-1; D not resolved. Between the trimmed V and J ends, which lost 2 bases and 0 bases, there was a span of 7 bases. This CDR3 is built from 14 residues. Germline CDR1 and CDR2: MNHEY and SVGAGI. CDR3 DNA sequence: TGTGCCAGCAGTTACGCCTACCTGAACACTGAAGCTTTCTTT. Translating it yields CASSYAYLNTEAFF.

The genes are TRBV20-1 and TRBJ1-5; D is possibly TRBD1 (5 bases). Germline CDR1 reads DFQATT; CDR2 reads SNEGSKA (reference sequence). The V gene lost 3 bases and the J gene lost 5 bases, with 11 bases spanning the gap. The CDR3 is 13 residues long. CDR3: CSASPTGDQPQHF. The CDR3 DNA reads as TGCAGTGCTAGCCCGACGGGGGATCAGCCCCAGCATTTT.

V usage is TRBV27 and J usage is TRBJ1-6, with TRBD1 matching 9 bases. V lost 2 bases to trimming and J lost 6 bases; unmatched junction nucleotides: 2. Germline CDR1 and CDR2: MNHEY and SMNVEV (reference sequence). The CDR3 is 15 residues long. CDR3 loop: CASSLRDRVNSPLHF. The CDR3 DNA reads TGTGCCAGCAGTTTAAGGGACAGGGTTAATTCACCCCTCCACTTT.

J is TRBJ2-1 and V is TRBV2; no clear D gene. Germline CDR1 SNHLY, CDR2 FYNNEI. The V end was cut by 11 bases, the J end by 9 bases, with 14 bases between. This CDR3 has 11 residues. CDR3 region: CACTLKTEQFF. As DNA, the CDR3 is TGTGCCTGCACGCTAAAGACTGAGCAGTTCTTC.

There are many counts of this clonotype. The chain has TRBV7-9 and TRBJ2-7, with D perhaps TRBD1 or TRBD2 (5 bases each). This CDR3 has 15 amino acids. Trimming left V 0 bases short and J 3 bases short, with 12 bases between. Germline assignment: CDR1 SEHNR and CDR2 FQNEAQ (reference sequence). CDR3 protein: CASSLAGVGNYEQYF. The CDR3 DNA is TGTGCCAGCAGCTTAGCGGGGGTAGGGAACTACGAGCAGTACTTC. The variable domain in full, with the rest retrieved from reference TRBV7-9 and TRBJ2-7, is DTGVSQNPRHKITKRGQNVTFRCDPISEHNRLYWYRQTLGQGPEFLTYFQNEAQLEKSRLLSDRFSAERPKGSFSTLEIQRTEQGDSAMYLCASSLAGVGNYEQYFGPGTRLTVT.

The chain employs TRBV12-3 or TRBV12-4 and TRBJ2-4, with D tentatively TRBD1 or TRBD2 (5 bases each). V lost 6 bases and J lost 6, with 12 bases in between. The CDR3 consists of 13 residues. This CDR3 is CASSPGAGNIQYF. In nucleotides, the CDR3 is TGTGCCAGCAGCCCCGGGGCGGGAAACATTCAGTACTTC.

This clonotype appeared many times. The V and J genes are TRBV7-2 and TRBJ2-3; D gene ambiguous. The CDR3 sequence is 15 residues long. Germline-derived CDR1 and CDR2 are SGHTA and FQGNSA. Trimming stripped 1 base from V and 6 bases from J, with 14 bases between. CDR3: CASSLDTILGDTQYF. The CDR3 DNA is TGTGCCAGCAGCTTAGATACGATCCTAGGGGATACGCAGTATTTT.

This chain uses TRBV6-2 or TRBV6-3 with TRBJ2-7; D unresolved. Germline V gives CDR1 MNHEY, CDR2 SVGEGT. The CDR3 sequence is 13 residues long. V was cut by 4 bases and J by 7 bases, with 14 bases left in between. This CDR3 reads CASSSARSSEQYV. DNA of the CDR3: TGTGCCAGCAGTTCCGCCAGGAGCAGTGAGCAGTACGTC.